This TCR beta chain came from a study of T cell responses to AZD1222 COVID-19 vaccine. Germline CDR1 and CDR2: SGHRS and YFSETQ. The CDR3 has 13 amino acids. Trimming took 4 bases from V and 4 from J, leaving 11 bases between them. This clone has only a few counts. The assay was immunoSEQ multiplex PCR, and TCRdb's table has in-frame clones only and misses some. Of over 85,000 clones in the sample, around nine tenths are singletons; the top ten hold roughly 15%. The chain has TRBV5-1 and TRBJ1-1; D is possibly TRBD1 (6 bases). This clonotype was obtained from an adult who received the AZD1222 COVID-19 vaccine. Material: peripheral blood, obtained 28 days after the second AZD1222 dose. The CDR3 protein is CASSQQGPTEAFF. The CDR3 bases are TGCGCCAGCAGCCAACAGGGACCCACTGAAGCTTTCTTT.